This TCR beta chain was identified during a study of blood T cell repertoires in COVID-19. Turning to the study itself: The United States, Italy and Spain provided the acute and convalescent COVID-19 samples.

Per the original methods: Scientists estimated how many nucleated cells there were by amplifying reference gene primers. This table comes from immunoSEQ multiplex PCR, and its TCRdb copy is limited to in-frame clones, with some not included. Clone size and V and J calls were adopted from that table, with D and trimming inferred from the DNA. Among around 94,000 clones listed, 86% were seen once. The sample holds a few counts of this clone. V shed 6 bases, J shed 8 bases, and the junction held 6 bases outside the gene matches. Germline V gene sequence: CDR1 SGHTA, CDR2 FQGNSA. This CDR3 is built from 14 residues.

The origin of this receptor is an elderly man with acute or convalescent COVID-19. The chain joins TRBV7-2 to TRBJ2-1; TRBD2 matches 11 bases. Input material: peripheral blood. The CDR3 coding sequence is TGTGCCAGCAGAATTAGCGGGAGGGCCGATGAGCAGTTCTTC. Its protein product is CASRISGRADEQFF.